This T cell receptor beta chain came from a study of radiation and T cells in renal cell carcinoma (dated by TCRdb to 2020 to 2022). For the study in its entirety: Samples came from a clinical trial, in which primary renal cell carcinomas received 15 Gy stereotactic body radiation therapy followed by nephrectomy 4 weeks later. A total of approximately 53 samples underwent TCR beta sequencing, made up of some 26 tumors and some 27 peripheral blood samples. A total of roughly 3,900,000 unique CDR3 nucleotide sequences, encoding 2.8 million or so unique CDR3 amino acid sequences, were found across all 50 or so samples.

In the paper's terms, the time point label means: blood 2 weeks post-SBRT. Reading the label with the study, this specimen's treatment or condition is: 15 Gy SBRT to primary tumor, nephrectomy 4 weeks later. Serial peripheral blood from radiation-treated patients was sampled at baseline, 2 weeks and 4 weeks after SBRT to track tumor-enriched clonotypes. All patients had renal cell carcinoma with clear cell pathology. Genomic DNA for TCR sequencing was prepared using the QIAamp DNA Blood Mini Kit (Qiagen). The analyses included only samples that passed all quality control checks. On this clone itself: What antigen it recognizes has not been identified. Base qualities are not provided; no much larger clone lies one nucleotide away.

TCR beta libraries were generated from genomic DNA with the immunoSEQ kit, following the manufacturer's recommendations. Library preparation used a first multiplex PCR with proprietary primers, then a second PCR adding unique barcodes, with bead cleanups after each round. A kit-provided positive control reaction and a negative control reaction were included in every sample batch. The final libraries were assessed on an Agilent 4200 TapeStation D1000 ScreenTape, pooled by volume, and quantified by qPCR. Sequencing was performed on an Illumina NextSeq500 using a MidOutput 150-cycle cartridge, with 156 Read1 cycles, 15 Index1 cycles, and the kit custom primers. The pooled library was loaded at roughly 1 pM with around 20% PhiX control spiked in. In the source study's methods: The vendor-processed data were analyzed in R, and a clonotype was defined as all T cells that share the same CDR3 nucleotide sequence. In the clone abundance analyses, frequencies in each sample were normalized to that sample's 10,000 most abundant clones. Public T cell clones, which averaged fewer than five per sample, were removed prior to analysis. An abundance difference of at least 32-fold between compartments was the criterion for calling clonotypes tumor-enriched or baseline blood-enriched. Clonotypes expanded or contracted between blood time points were identified with a beta-binomial differential abundance model. Similarity between tumor and blood repertoires was quantified using the Baroni-Urbani and Buser coefficient, and groups were compared with two-tailed Wilcoxon tests in R. As stored in TCRdb, this immuneACCESS dataset retains in-frame rearrangements with V and J assigned. A fraction of the clones does not appear; measured against another copy, unresolved V genes explain less than half of the discrepancy, and the remainder lacks a known reason. That table furnishes V, J and clone size, whereas the DNA furnished D and trimming. The sample data list roughly 150,000 clones, and roughly 87% of these were observed just once. 10% to 15% of the sample goes to the ten largest clones.

The trim is 9 bases for V and 3 bases for J, with a gap of 11 bases between the germline ends. Spanning cysteine to phenylalanine, the CDR3 consists of 12 amino acids. Left in the record is the CDR3 DNA by itself, 36 bases read in frame from the first base. CDR1 and CDR2 are read off the germline V gene as SNHLY and FYNNEI. General findings and caveats noted by the study authors: Because pretreatment tumor biopsies were not available, the baseline intratumoral presence of clonotypes could not be determined. With a single-armed trial design, the study had no way to address how radiation dose or scheduling affects the TCR repertoire. Top tumor clonotypes rose in blood from baseline to 2 weeks post-radiation, then contracted by 4 weeks, suggesting transient expansion of tumor-resident clones. Changes in the blood repertoire were not tracked past 4 weeks after treatment.

The input for sequencing was blood, taken from a patient whose treatment included radiotherapy and nephrectomy. The TCR comes from a woman between 50 and 59 years old with renal cell carcinoma. The V and J segments used are TRBV2 and TRBJ1-2, with the D gene too uncertain to name. The bases read TGTGCCAGTTCAGGTTTAGACTATGGCTACACCTTC. Translated, this is CASSGLDYGYTF. When the CDR3 is completed using the reference TRBV2 and TRBJ1-2 genes on either side, the full variable domain is EPEVTQTPSHQVTQMGQEVILRCVPISNHLYFYWYRQILGQKVEFLVSFYNNEISEKSEIFDDQFSVERPDGSNFTLKIRSTKLEDSAMYFCASSGLDYGYTFGSGTRLTVV.